This record looks at one T cell receptor (beta chain) sequence and its context. Germline-derived CDR1 and CDR2 are SGHNT and YYREEE (reference sequence). The ends lost 6 bases at V and 2 bases at J; junction bases unmatched: 3. This CDR3 is 15 amino acids long. The sample belongs to a study of cytomegalovirus exposure and HLA in healthy donors. 13 Jbeta primers and 60 Vbeta primers were used for the PCR. The protocol was immunoSEQ multiplex PCR, while the TCRdb copy is restricted to in-frame clones and leaves out a portion. This table has about 130,000 clones, about 80% appearing once. The sequenced sample was PBMCs. V gene TRBV5-4 combines with J gene TRBJ2-1; 12 nucleotides agree with TRBD2. The origin of this receptor is a man in his thirties or forties in good health and CMV-seronegative. CDR3 sequence: CASTRLAGAYNEQFF. The CDR3 bases are TGTGCCAGCACCCGACTAGCGGGAGCCTACAATGAGCAGTTCTTC. Full variable domain (outside the CDR3, taken from reference TRBV5-4 and TRBJ2-1): ETGVTQSPTHLIKTRGQQVTLRCSSQSGHNTVSWYQQALGQGPQFIFQYYREEENGRGNFPPRFSGLQFPNYSSELNVNALELDDSALYLCASTRLAGAYNEQFFGPGTRLTVL.